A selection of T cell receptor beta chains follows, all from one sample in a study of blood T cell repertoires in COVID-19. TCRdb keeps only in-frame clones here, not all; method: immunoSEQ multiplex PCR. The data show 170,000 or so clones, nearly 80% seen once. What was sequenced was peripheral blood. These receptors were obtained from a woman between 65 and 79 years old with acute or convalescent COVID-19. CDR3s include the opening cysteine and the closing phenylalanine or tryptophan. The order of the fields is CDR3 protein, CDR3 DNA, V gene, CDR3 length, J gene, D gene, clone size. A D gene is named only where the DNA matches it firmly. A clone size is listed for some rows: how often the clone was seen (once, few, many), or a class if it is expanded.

CASSEAGGNQPQHF	TGTGCCAGCAGTGAAGCTGGAGGTAATCAGCCCCAGCATTTT	TRBV6-1	14	TRBJ1-5	NA	NA
CASSLDRNSPLHF	TGTGCCAGCAGCTTAGACAGGAATTCACCCCTCCACTTT	TRBV7-2	13	TRBJ1-6	NA	NA
CASSKLGRVRGEKLFF	TGTGCCAGCAGCAAATTGGGCAGGGTGCGGGGCGAAAAACTGTTTTTT	TRBV21-1	16	TRBJ1-4	NA	NA
CASSQRDRATEAFF	TGTGCCAGCAGCCAGCGGGACAGGGCCACTGAAGCTTTCTTT	TRBV3-1/TRBV3-2	14	TRBJ1-1	TRBD1	few
CASRPPHLAGKGELFF	TGTGCCAGTAGACCCCCACATCTAGCGGGAAAGGGGGAGCTGTTTTTT	TRBV19	16	TRBJ2-2	TRBD2	NA
CASSQGQASGEQYF	TGTGCCAGCAGCCAAGGACAGGCCTCTGGGGAGCAGTACTTC	TRBV7-6	14	TRBJ2-7	TRBD1	NA
CASSLGPGYEQYF	TGCGCCAGCAGCTTGGGACCGGGCTACGAGCAGTACTTC	TRBV5-1	13	TRBJ2-7	NA	NA
CAISRSGPGQGSKLFF	TGTGCCATCAGTCGGTCCGGACCGGGACAGGGCTCAAAACTGTTTTTT	TRBV10-3	16	TRBJ1-4	TRBD1	once
CASSFAGLETQYF	TGTGCCAGCAGTTTTGCGGGACTAGAGACCCAGTACTTC	TRBV5-6	13	TRBJ2-5	NA	NA
CASSELAGDYGEQFF	TGCGCCAGCAGTGAACTAGCGGGAGACTACGGTGAGCAGTTCTTC	TRBV5-1	15	TRBJ2-1	TRBD2	NA
CASSQERNPTYEQYF	TGTGCCAGCAGTCAAGAGCGGAATCCAACCTACGAGCAGTACTTC	TRBV2	15	TRBJ2-7	NA	few
CASSPGLRETQYF	TGTGCCAGCAGCCCGGGACTACGAGAGACCCAGTACTTC	TRBV3-1/TRBV3-2	13	TRBJ2-5	TRBD2	few
CASSPGLAGVETQYF	TGTGCCAGCAGCCCCGGACTAGCGGGGGTGGAGACCCAGTACTTC	TRBV5-4	15	TRBJ2-5	TRBD2	NA
CASSVGTVRNTIYF	TGTGCCAGCAGCGTAGGTACAGTGAGAAACACCATATATTTT	TRBV9	14	TRBJ1-3	NA	few
CASSLTGGGNTIYF	TGCGCCAGCAGTTTGACAGGGGGAGGAAACACCATATATTTT	TRBV10-2	14	TRBJ1-3	TRBD1	NA
CASSYSNRQANEKLFF	TGTGCCAGCAGTTACTCGAATCGTCAGGCAAATGAAAAACTGTTTTTT	TRBV6-5	16	TRBJ1-4	NA	NA
CASRAFGQGVETQYF	TGCGCCAGCAGAGCTTTCGGACAGGGGGTAGAGACCCAGTACTTC	TRBV5-1	15	TRBJ2-5	TRBD1	few
CASSSSPLTGANVLTF	TGTGCCAGCAGCTCGTCCCCACTCACTGGGGCCAACGTCCTGACTTTC	TRBV7-3	16	TRBJ2-6	NA	NA
CASGDRGETQYF	TGTGCCTCTGGGGACAGGGGTGAGACCCAGTACTTC	TRBV19	12	TRBJ2-5	TRBD1	NA
CASSPGQVGIGNQPQHF	TGTGCCAGCAGTCCGGGACAGGTGGGTATCGGCAATCAGCCCCAGCATTTT	TRBV5-5	17	TRBJ1-5	TRBD1	NA
CASNGGIEQFF	TGTGCCAGCAATGGAGGGATCGAGCAGTTCTTC	TRBV2	11	TRBJ2-1	NA	NA
CASSRVGAGVMSGELFF	TGTGCCAGCAGCCGAGTTGGAGCGGGAGTAATGTCCGGGGAGCTGTTTTTT	TRBV3-1/TRBV3-2	17	TRBJ2-2	TRBD2	NA
CASSQTSDLYNEQFF	TGCGCCAGCAGCCAGACTAGCGACCTCTACAATGAGCAGTTCTTC	TRBV4-1	15	TRBJ2-1	TRBD2	NA
CASSPGTGGDTQYF	TGTGCCAGCTCACCGGGGACAGGGGGAGATACGCAGTATTTT	TRBV18	14	TRBJ2-3	TRBD1	NA
CASKRTNLNTGELFF	TGTGCCAGCAAGAGGACTAACCTGAACACCGGGGAGCTGTTTTTT	TRBV6-5	15	TRBJ2-2	NA	NA
CASRRLLGTTDEQYF	TGTGCCAGCAGACGTCTCCTAGGGACTACTGACGAGCAGTACTTC	TRBV6-5	15	TRBJ2-7	TRBD2	NA
CASSGDRARYGYTF	TGTGCCAGCAGCGGGGACAGGGCCCGCTATGGCTACACCTTC	TRBV9	14	TRBJ1-2	TRBD1	NA
CASRGDRVKEKLFF	TGTGCCAGCAGAGGAGACAGGGTTAAAGAAAAACTGTTTTTT	TRBV2	14	TRBJ1-4	TRBD1	NA
CASSEGGYYGYTF	TGTGCCAGCAGTGAGGGGGGATACTATGGCTACACCTTC	TRBV2	13	TRBJ1-2	NA	NA
CAIRRDRVAGEQYF	TGTGCCATCAGGAGGGACAGGGTGGCAGGCGAGCAGTACTTC	TRBV10-3	14	TRBJ2-7	TRBD1	NA
CASSSNAEGYTF	TGCGCCAGCAGCTCCAACGCGGAGGGCTACACCTTC	TRBV5-1	12	TRBJ1-2	NA	NA
CASSFRIGELYGYTF	TGTGCCAGCAGTTTCCGAATAGGGGAACTCTATGGCTACACCTTC	TRBV27	15	TRBJ1-2	NA	NA
CAIRNELAQGELFF	TGTGCCATCAGGAACGAACTAGCACAAGGGGAGCTGTTTTTT	TRBV10-3	14	TRBJ2-2	NA	NA
CSAVDRDSAFF	TGCAGTGCCGTAGACAGAGATTCAGCTTTCTTT	TRBV20-1	11	TRBJ1-1	NA	NA
CAIGDQDGGYGYTF	TGTGCCATCGGCGACCAAGACGGAGGCTATGGCTACACCTTC	TRBV10-3	14	TRBJ1-2	NA	NA
CASSYWGGDTSTDTQYF	TGTGCCAGCAGTTACTGGGGAGGAGATACTAGCACAGATACGCAGTATTTT	TRBV6-2/TRBV6-3	17	TRBJ2-3	NA	NA
CASSQRGNTQYF	TGTGCCAGTAGTCAGCGGGGTAATACGCAGTATTTT	TRBV19	12	TRBJ2-3	TRBD2	NA
CASSFGSAQYF	TGTGCCAGCAGTTTCGGTAGCGCTCAGTACTTC	TRBV27	11	TRBJ2-7	NA	NA
CASSQRAGGLNTGELFF	TGTGCCAGCAGCCAGCGAGCGGGAGGGTTGAACACCGGGGAGCTGTTTTTT	TRBV3-1/TRBV3-2	17	TRBJ2-2	TRBD2	NA
CASQTGWNTEAFF	TGTGCCAGCCAGACAGGGTGGAACACTGAAGCTTTCTTT	TRBV19	13	TRBJ1-1	TRBD1	NA
CASGLGGTNEKLFF	TGTGCTAGTGGCCTAGGGGGAACTAATGAAAAACTGTTTTTT	TRBV12-5	14	TRBJ1-4	NA	NA
CASSMRQGNSPLHF	TGTGCCAGTAGTATGAGACAGGGCAATTCACCCCTCCACTTT	TRBV19	14	TRBJ1-6	TRBD1	NA
CASSLVNVVAEAFF	TGTGCCAGCAGCTTAGTAAACGTAGTGGCTGAAGCTTTCTTT	TRBV7-8	14	TRBJ1-1	NA	NA
CASSTMGGTRAKNIQYF	TGTGCCAGTAGTACAATGGGGGGGACGAGGGCCAAAAACATTCAGTACTTC	TRBV19	17	TRBJ2-4	TRBD2	NA
CATSDPQTTTTDTQYF	TGTGCCACCAGTGATCCCCAAACTACAACCACAGATACGCAGTATTTT	TRBV24-1	16	TRBJ2-3	NA	NA